Sequencing of this T cell receptor (beta chain) was carried out in a study of beta chain features in type 1 diabetes listed by TCRdb under 2018. About the study as a whole: Patients and healthy donors did not differ in mean age, gender distribution, total cell number or subset yield. The study compared the TCRB repertoires of sorted circulating CD4+ T cell subsets in recently diagnosed type 1 diabetes patients with those in matched healthy donors. Whereas all 30 or so donors provided naive and central memory subsets, regulatory and stem cell-like memory subsets were isolated from just 8 patients and roughly 8 healthy donors. A total of roughly 100 million sorted cells were examined across all samples, and RNA yield correlated strongly with the number of cells per subset. Points the paper makes about the study in general: Because cDNA was sequenced instead of genomic DNA, activated cells with high expression could be over-represented, although the groups did not differ in activation or CD3 levels. Naive, central memory and regulatory TCRB repertoires appeared to be more alike among patients than among healthy donors. Type 1 diabetes patients showed a moderate but significant shortening of TCRB CDR3 length in all four CD4+ subsets. Shorter templates might be favored by PCR, yet because patient and control samples were amplified and corrected together, any such skew would affect both groups equally. Patients with type 1 diabetes made fewer insertions and deleted more nucleotides at VDJ recombination sites, implying thymic rearrangement abnormalities. Because the HLA sub-analyses included only small numbers of individuals, any influence of HLA type on TCRB rearrangement was left unresolved.

Note on this clone: No cognate antigen has been identified for it. No much larger clonotype is one base removed from it; base qualities were not supplied.

From each donor, a single peripheral blood sample of about 110 mL on average was drawn into heparinised tubes. A BD FACSAria II was used to sort naive, central memory, regulatory and stem cell-like memory CD4+ T cells with a panel that included CD45RO, CCR7, CD25, CD127, CD95 and CD27. All sorted populations exceeded 95% purity. PBMCs were isolated immediately by Lymphoprep density gradient centrifugation and stained directly without culture. Samples were stained and sorted in pairs, with one healthy donor and one patient per experiment, so that batch effects were minimized. V is trimmed back by 5 bases and J by 5 bases, and the junction contains 11 bases that no gene match accounts for. Sequences SGHDN (CDR1) and FVKESK (CDR2) are obtained from the germline V gene. The CDR3 covers 17 residues, taking in both the cysteine and the phenylalanine. This entry keeps only the CDR3 DNA: 51 bases, framed from base 1.

The High Capacity cDNA Reverse Transcription Kit was used to reverse transcribe all of the isolated RNA, meaning that expressed TCRB transcripts were what got sequenced. Deep immunoSEQ sequencing was applied to naive, central memory and regulatory T cell samples, giving an average of roughly 3.6 million total reads per sample. After sorted cells were lysed in RLT buffer, RNA was extracted with DNase-treated RNeasy Micro or Mini kits, with the choice depending on cell number. To prevent cross-contamination, every cell subset was processed on its own, while patient and healthy donor samples were processed together. The immunoSEQ multiplex PCR was used to amplify TCRB sequences from cDNA, yielding 87-bp fragments that span the CDR3 region. The amplicons were sequenced using the Illumina HiSeq platform. Per the authors' processing: Synthetic template baselines were used to correct PCR bias computationally, reads within Hamming distance 2 were collapsed together, and singletons that could not be merged were discarded. Reads were aligned against IMGT so that V, D and J genes, CDR3 length and insertions or deletions at six rearrangement sites could be assigned. Clonotype counts were normalized to sorted cell number within each subset before computing true diversity and Gini coefficients with the tcR R package. The overlap coefficient, calculated on TCRB nucleotide sequences, was used to quantify repertoire sharing. As a proxy for the pre-selection repertoire, out-of-frame TCRB sequences from naive cells were analyzed. TCRdb took this table from immuneACCESS and kept in-frame rearrangements with V and J called. Such tables lack part of the clones; where checked against another copy, unresolved V genes explain under half of the gap, and the rest is unexplained. D and trimming come from the DNA, and the V and J calls and clone size come from that table. The sample table records nearly 250,000 clones; 13% to 15% of these occur just once. More than 0.025% of the sample is held by the ten biggest clonotypes.

The rearrangement joined TRBV14 to TRBJ2-5; TRBD2 fits 13 bases in the junction. The clonotype comes from a woman in her forties in good health. Source material: naive CD4+ T cells from blood. In light of the paper, this sample's cell subset or site label describes: true naive CD4+ T cells. The sequenced DNA is TGTGCCAGCAGCTCACGGACTAGCGGGGGCTTGGGGGAGACCCAGTACTTC. Its translation reads: CASSSRTSGGLGETQYF.